Presented here are 19 T cell receptor beta chains from one specimen sequenced in a study of blood T cell repertoires in COVID-19. TCRdb's copy holds only in-frame clones and misses some; the assay was immunoSEQ multiplex PCR. This table holds approximately 330,000 clones, roughly 87% found once. The sequenced material came from peripheral blood. These receptors came from a young man with COVID-19, enrolled during active disease.

This chain links TRBV28 with TRBJ2-2, with TRBD2 identical over 9 bases. Germline CDR1 and CDR2: MDHEN and SYDVKM. V was clipped by 4 bases and J by 7 bases; unmatched bases: 4. There are 14 residues in the CDR3. DNA for the CDR3: TGTGCCAGCAGTTCGGGACTAGCCCACGGGGAGCTGTTTTTT. It encodes CASSSGLAHGELFF.

The chain has TRBV28 and TRBJ1-2; D might be TRBD1 (5 bases). CDR1 and CDR2 (germline): MDHEN, SYDVKM. Trimming removed 4 bases from V and 4 bases from J, with 13 bases in between. The CDR3 has 14 residues. DNA for the CDR3: TGTGCCAGCAGTTCCCCGGGGGTGGGCTATGGCTACACCTTC. Its translation is CASSSPGVGYGYTF.

Here the CDR3 DNA reads TGTGCCAGCAGCGTGGGTACTAGAAGCTCCTACAATGAGCAGTTCTTC. Translating gives CASSVGTRSSYNEQFF. The chain uses TRBV7-9 and TRBJ2-1, with a possible D match to TRBD2 (5 bases). The length of the CDR3 is 16 residues. The germline CDR1 and CDR2 sequences are SEHNR and FQNEAQ (reference sequence). Trimming shortened V by 5 bases and J by 0 bases, and 14 bases separated the two germline ends.

The rearrangement uses TRBV19 and TRBJ2-7, with TRBD1 as a possible D gene (5 bases). CDR1 and CDR2 from the germline V gene are LNHDA and SQIVND (reference sequence). This CDR3 spans 16 amino acids. V was trimmed by 4 bases and J by 3 bases, leaving 19 bases between them. The chain's CDR3 is CASSTPELRGGYEQYF. The CDR3 nucleotides read TGTGCCAGTAGTACTCCGGAATTAAGGGGCGGCTACGAGCAGTACTTC.

The chain uses TRBV27 and TRBJ1-3; TRBD1 matches at 10 bases. The germline V gene encodes CDR1 MNHEY and CDR2 SMNVEV (reference sequence). This CDR3 is built from 16 residues. Trimming removed 6 bases from V and 4 bases from J; junction bases left unmatched: 9. The CDR3 spells CASRPLGQGKGNTIYF. The CDR3 DNA sequence: TGTGCCAGCAGGCCGTTGGGACAGGGGAAGGGAAACACCATATATTTT.

The rearrangement joins TRBV15 to TRBJ2-1; TRBD2 aligns across 10 bases. Germline CDR1 reads LNHNV; CDR2 reads YYDKDF (reference sequence). J was trimmed by 4 bases and V by 4 bases; bases with no gene match: 7. The CDR3 has 16 amino acids. The DNA for the CDR3 is TGTGCCACCAGCAATCTAGCGGGAGTAAAGTACAATGAGCAGTTCTTC. As protein: CATSNLAGVKYNEQFF.

This clone was observed once. The genes are TRBV10-3 and TRBJ1-4, with 8 bases lining up with TRBD1. The V gene's germline CDR1 is ENHRY and CDR2 SYGVKD. The CDR3 is made up of 15 amino acids. With 3 bases clipped from V and 6 bases from J, the junction kept 6 bases outside the gene matches. CDR3 protein: CAISESDRDHEKLFF. CDR3 nucleotide sequence: TGTGCCATCAGTGAATCGGACAGGGATCATGAAAAACTGTTTTTT.

The rearrangement uses TRBV5-6 and TRBJ2-7; tentatively, D is TRBD2 (5 bases). This CDR3 spans 17 amino acids. V lost 0 bases and J 7 bases, leaving 23 bases between the germline ends. CDR1 SGHDT and CDR2 YYEEEE come from the germline V gene. The CDR3 DNA sequence: TGTGCCAGCAGCTTGGGGGCGGGTGGGAGTAACTATCGGGAGCAGTACTTC. This codes for CASSLGAGGSNYREQYF.

V and J are TRBV9 and TRBJ2-3, with 8 bases aligning to TRBD2. The CDR3 runs 14 residues. J was trimmed by 0 bases and V by 7 bases; bases with no gene match: 4. Germline assignment: CDR1 SGDLS and CDR2 YYNGEE. CDR3 region: CASGTSGSTDTQYF. DNA for the CDR3: TGTGCCAGCGGCACTAGCGGAAGCACAGATACGCAGTATTTT.

The rearrangement joins TRBV12-3 or TRBV12-4 to TRBJ1-5, with D unresolved. The length of the CDR3 is 13 residues. V was pared by 2 bases and J by 7 bases, with 9 bases between. CDR3 loop: CASSLSPGQPQHF. For the CDR3, the DNA is TGTGCCAGCAGTTTAAGTCCGGGGCAGCCCCAGCATTTT.

The genes are TRBV28 and TRBJ2-3, with 7 bases that match TRBD1. The germline V gene has CDR1 MDHEN and CDR2 SYDVKM. The CDR3 loop spans 16 amino acids. Germline trimming cut 4 bases from V and 2 bases from J; bases unmatched to any gene: 9. CDR3 amino acids: CASSSTVTGLTDTQYF. The CDR3 DNA is TGTGCCAGCAGTTCCACTGTGACAGGGCTCACAGATACGCAGTATTTT.

To note about this clone: Additional DNA sequences in this sample encode the identical CDR3. The chain links TRBV29-1 to TRBJ2-7; 8 bases fit TRBD1. The CDR3 totals 12 residues. With 6 bases clipped from V and 3 bases from J, the junction kept 4 bases outside the gene matches. CDR1 is SQVTM, CDR2 ANQGSEA, per germline. CDR3: CSVGQGGYEQYF. In DNA form, the CDR3 reads TGCAGCGTAGGACAGGGAGGCTACGAGCAGTACTTC.

V usage is TRBV11-2 and J usage is TRBJ1-2; 9 bases are a match to TRBD1. Per germline, CDR1 SGHAT and CDR2 FQNNGV. The CDR3 runs to 15 residues. V lost 5 bases, J lost 3 bases, and 7 bases stayed unmatched. The CDR3 DNA is TGTGCCAGCAGCCCCCGGACAGGGGCGCACTATGGCTACACCTTC. Its translation: CASSPRTGAHYGYTF.

V is TRBV7-9 and J is TRBJ2-1, with 7 positions matching TRBD2. The CDR3 length is 16 residues. J gave up 2 bases and V 5 bases, and 9 bases lay outside the gene matches. Germline CDR1 reads SEHNR; CDR2 reads FQNEAQ (reference sequence). The CDR3 here is CASSGGGDLTYNEQFF. The CDR3 DNA sequence: TGTGCCAGCAGCGGGGGAGGGGACCTTACCTACAATGAGCAGTTCTTC.

The chain carries TRBV24-1 and TRBJ2-2; D ambiguous. This CDR3 has 13 amino acids. Germline values: CDR1 KGHDR, CDR2 SFDVKD. Trimming removed 3 bases from V and 2 bases from J, with 3 bases in between. The CDR3 reads CATSDPNTGELFF. Written as DNA, the CDR3 is TGTGCCACCAGTGATCCTAACACCGGGGAGCTGTTTTTT.

J is TRBJ2-7 and V is TRBV27, with a possible D match to TRBD1 (5 bases). Trimming left V 4 bases short and J 3 bases short, with 16 bases between. The germline V gene has CDR1 MNHEY and CDR2 SMNVEV (reference sequence). The CDR3 totals 15 residues. This CDR3 reads CASSYSRVGNYEQYF. As DNA, the CDR3 is TGTGCCAGCAGTTACAGCAGGGTGGGCAACTACGAGCAGTACTTC.

Ten or more counts support this clone. V gene TRBV6-5 combines with J gene TRBJ1-5, with 9 bases matching TRBD1. Germline lookup yields CDR1 MNHEY and CDR2 SVGAGI. The CDR3 extends over 15 amino acids. With 6 bases clipped from V and 5 bases from J, the junction kept 8 bases outside the gene matches. CDR3 residues: CASSPVGQGDQPQHF. The CDR3 nucleotides are TGTGCCAGCAGCCCCGTGGGACAGGGAGATCAGCCCCAGCATTTT.

This rearrangement joins TRBV5-1 to TRBJ2-7, with D hard to call. The CDR3 length is 14 residues. Germline V CDR1 and CDR2: SGHRS, YFSETQ. Trimming removed 0 bases at V and 0 bases at J, with 7 bases between. CDR3 amino acids: CASSLARSSYEQYF. The CDR3 DNA reads as TGCGCCAGCAGCTTGGCTCGGAGCTCCTACGAGCAGTACTTC.

This clone was found once. The chain uses TRBV10-3 and TRBJ1-6; 9 bases are shared with TRBD1. V lost 10 bases to trimming and J lost 6 bases; unmatched junction nucleotides: 7. The CDR3 spans 14 residues. Germline V gives CDR1 ENHRY, CDR2 SYGVKD. The CDR3 DNA sequence: TGTGCCACGAGGGACAGGGACTCTAATTCACCCCTCCACTTT. Amino acid sequence: CATRDRDSNSPLHF.